The source of this T cell receptor beta chain is a study of sequential checkpoint blockade in melanoma. Study-level background: Both treatment sequences were followed by maintenance nivolumab.

This sample's treatment: randomized to nivolumab then ipilimumab (arm A) or the reverse (arm B). Patients had received no earlier DNA-damaging chemotherapy. Live CD3+CD8+ CD19− CD56− cells were sorted from PBMCs. Generated by immunoSEQ multiplex PCR, the TCRdb table keeps only in-frame clones and is missing some. The sample yields 27,000 or so clones, 77% seen once. The CDR3 length is 16 residues. Trimming took 0 bases from V and 1 from J, leaving 12 bases between them. The V gene's germline CDR1 is MNHEY and CDR2 SVGAGI. Material: CD8+ T cells sorted from blood (inferred from file names), obtained from a patient given nivolumab and ipilimumab in sequence. The TCR originated in a human donor with melanoma. The J gene is TRBJ2-5, the V gene TRBV6-5; weak D call: TRBD2 (6 bases). The CDR3 region has the DNA TGTGCCAGCAGTTACTCTGCAGGGAGGCCCCAAGAGACCCAGTACTTC. Translation gives CASSYSAGRPQETQYF.